Following are 18 T cell receptor beta chains from one sample sequenced in a study of Ad26.COV2.S vaccination and SARS-CoV-2 variants. TCRdb's table, derived via immunoSEQ multiplex PCR, lists solely in-frame clones and lacks some. Of tens of thousands of clones listed, 83% are singletons. The sample in question was peripheral blood, obtained after recovery from COVID-19. Every receptor here comes from a human donor who had recovered from COVID-19.

The genes are TRBV21-1 and TRBJ1-6; the table's D gene call, TRBD1, was not cross checked with the DNA. TRBV21-1 represents a pseudogene. The CDR3 sequence is 18 residues long. CDR3 sequence: CASSKTYCLGQWSSPLHF. In DNA, the CDR3 is TGTGCCAGCAGCAAAACCTACTGCTTGGGGCAGTGGAGTTCACCCCTCCACTTT.

Comment on this clone: At one end the junction does not follow the germline gene, possibly because of a read error. The chain combines TRBV13 with TRBJ2-1; D might be TRBD1 (5 bases). The CDR3 has 13 residues. Germline V CDR1 and CDR2: PRHDT, FYEKMQ (reference sequence). The CDR3 nucleotides are TGTGCCAGCAGCATAGGCGAAGGGGATGAGCAGTTCTTC. Protein: CASSIGEGDEQFF.

The chain links TRBV27 to TRBJ1-2; tentative D call: TRBD1 (6 bases). CDR3 length: 16 residues. The V end lost 6 bases, the J end lost 6 bases, and 23 bases lay between the germline ends. Germline assignment: CDR1 MNHEY and CDR2 SMNVEV (reference sequence). The DNA for the CDR3 is TGTGCCAGCAGGGAAGCGGCCACAGGGCTGCGGGATGGCTACACCTTC. Residues: CASREAATGLRDGYTF.

The rearrangement joins TRBV2 to TRBJ1-2; D is undetermined. This CDR3 is built from 12 residues. Germline V gene lookup returns CDR1 SNHLY and CDR2 FYNNEI. V was cut by 8 bases and J by 1 base, with 8 bases left in between. For the CDR3, the DNA is TGTGCCAGCGGGCTCGATAACTATGGCTACACCTTC. Protein product: CASGLDNYGYTF.

This rearrangement joins TRBV5-1 to TRBJ1-1; 8 positions match TRBD1. The CDR3 loop spans 15 amino acids. The V segment lost 2 bases and the J segment 3 bases; nucleotides outside the gene matches: 6. CDR1 and CDR2 (germline): SGHRS, YFSETQ. CDR3 loop: CASSLPTGEHTEAFF. CDR3 DNA: TGCGCCAGCAGCTTACCGACAGGGGAGCACACTGAAGCTTTCTTT.

The chain links TRBV27 to TRBJ2-7; D gene unclear. The CDR3 covers 13 residues. Trimming took 9 bases from V and 2 from J, leaving 14 bases between them. Germline V gives CDR1 MNHEY, CDR2 SMNVEV (reference sequence). This CDR3 reads CASKGSYTYEQYF. In DNA form, the CDR3 reads TGTGCCAGTAAAGGGTCATATACCTACGAGCAGTACTTC.

The V and J genes are TRBV5-6 and TRBJ1-3; D ambiguous. Per the germline V gene, CDR1 is SGHDT and CDR2 is YYEEEE. V lost 3 bases to trimming and J lost 4 bases, with 14 bases between them. The CDR3 sequence is 15 residues long. CDR3 residues: CASSYTGQTGNTIYF. The CDR3 bases are TGTGCCAGCAGCTATACTGGGCAGACGGGAAACACCATATATTTT.

V gene TRBV6-1 combines with J gene TRBJ2-6; no reliable D call. The V end was cut by 2 bases, the J end by 0 bases, with 8 bases between. Germline V gene lookup returns CDR1 MNHNS and CDR2 SASEGT. This CDR3 is built from 16 residues. The CDR3 DNA sequence: TGTGCCAGCAGTGAAAGAATCGGCTCTGGGGCCAACGTCCTGACTTTC. It codes for CASSERIGSGANVLTF.

J is TRBJ1-2 and V is TRBV7-9, with 7 bases that match TRBD1. CDR3 length: 14 amino acids. V shed 5 bases, J shed 0 bases, and the junction held 3 bases outside the gene matches. Germline assignment: CDR1 SEHNR and CDR2 FQNEAQ (reference sequence). CDR3 DNA: TGTGCCAGCAGCCCAGGACAGGCTAACTATGGCTACACCTTC. Its protein product is CASSPGQANYGYTF.

The chain recombines TRBV19 with TRBJ2-7; no clear D gene. The germline V and J ends were trimmed by 1 base and 2 bases, with 15 bases remaining between them. Looked up from germline, CDR1 is LNHDA and CDR2 is SQIVND (reference sequence). The CDR3 loop spans 16 amino acids. CDR3 sequence reads: CASSIGTSIRTYEQYF. The CDR3 DNA reads as TGTGCCAGTAGTATAGGGACGAGCATAAGGACCTACGAGCAGTACTTC. Supplemented by reference TRBV19 and TRBJ2-7, the full variable domain reads DGGITQSPKYLFRKEGQNVTLSCEQNLNHDAMYWYRQDPGQGLRLIYYSQIVNDFQKGDIAEGYSVSREKKESFPLTVTSAQKNPTAFYLCASSIGTSIRTYEQYFGPGTRLTVT.

The sample holds a few counts of this clone. This chain connects TRBV7-9 to TRBJ2-7; D gene uncertain. Germline V CDR1 and CDR2: SEHNR, FQNEAQ (reference sequence). The V gene lost 1 base and the J gene lost 3 bases, with 10 bases spanning the gap. The CDR3 is 14 amino acids. CDR3 nucleotide sequence: TGTGCCAGCAGCTTAGGGATGTCCCGCTACGAGCAGTACTTC. Its translation: CASSLGMSRYEQYF.

This clone turned up a few times. The gene calls are TRBV5-1 and TRBJ2-5; 12 bases map to TRBD2. The CDR3 consists of 16 residues. The J segment lost 5 bases and the V segment lost 0 bases, leaving 5 bases of the junction unmatched. CDR1 SGHRS and CDR2 YFSETQ come from the germline V gene. CDR3 nucleotide sequence: TGCGCCAGCAGCTTGGGAGCTAGCGGGAGGGTGGAGACCCAGTACTTC. Residues: CASSLGASGRVETQYF.

The chain uses TRBV2 and TRBJ1-4, with D uncertain. Germline V gene sequence: CDR1 SNHLY, CDR2 FYNNEI. CDR3 length equals 14 residues. V lost 3 bases and J lost 1, with 6 bases in between. CDR3 sequence (DNA): TGTGCCAGCAGTGAGCGGGGAACTAATGAAAAACTGTTTTTT. It is translated as CASSERGTNEKLFF.

V gene TRBV12-5 combines with J gene TRBJ2-7; 7 nucleotides agree with TRBD2. V was pared by 2 bases and J by 1 base, with 5 bases of the junction left unmatched. The CDR3 contains 15 residues. The germline CDR1 and CDR2 sequences are LGHNT and FRNRAP. CDR3 coding DNA: TGTGCTAGTGGTTTGACACCTAGCGGATCCTACGAGCAGTACTTC. This encodes CASGLTPSGSYEQYF. Together with reference TRBV12-5 and TRBJ2-7, the CDR3 gives the full variable domain: DARVTQTPRHKVTEMGQEVTMRCQPILGHNTVFWYRQTMMQGLELLAYFRNRAPLDDSGMPKDRFSAEMPDATLATLKIQPSEPRDSAVYFCASGLTPSGSYEQYFGPGTRLTVT.

This clone was seen a single time. The chain has TRBV24-1 and TRBJ1-1, with D tentatively TRBD1 (5 bases). Trimming pared 4 bases from V and 3 bases from J, leaving 11 bases between. CDR3 length: 14 amino acids. Germline CDR1 is KGHDR and CDR2 is SFDVKD. The CDR3 region has the DNA TGTGCCACCAGTGAGAACAGGCCCCACACTGAAGCTTTCTTT. As protein: CATSENRPHTEAFF.

The CDR3 is CASSPRPGLGETQYF. CDR3 bases: TGTGCCAGCAGCCCGAGACCGGGACTAGGAGAGACCCAGTACTTC. The chain carries TRBV9 and TRBJ2-5, with TRBD2 matching over 8 bases. Trimming removed 4 bases from V and 4 bases from J; junction bases left unmatched: 9. CDR1 and CDR2 (germline): SGDLS, YYNGEE. The CDR3 runs to 15 residues.

This rearrangement joins TRBV5-6 to TRBJ1-6; TRBD1 matches 11 bases. The trim removed 4 bases at V and 0 bases at J, leaving 9 bases unmatched. The CDR3 is 19 amino acids. Per the germline V gene, CDR1 is SGHDT and CDR2 is YYEEEE. CDR3 nucleotides: TGTGCCAGCAGCCCGGGACAGGGGGGGGTCGGCTCCTATAATTCACCCCTCCACTTT. It translates to CASSPGQGGVGSYNSPLHF.

The chain uses TRBV29-1 and TRBJ2-3; TRBD2 matches 8 bases. The CDR3 length is 15 residues. After removal of 4 bases from V and 4 bases from J, the junction contained 10 bases not matched to a gene. Germline-derived CDR1 and CDR2 are SQVTM and ANQGSEA. The CDR3 reads CSVVGPGGVPDTQYF. The DNA of the CDR3 is TGCAGCGTTGTAGGGCCCGGGGGGGTACCAGATACGCAGTATTTT.